This T cell receptor (beta chain) was observed in a study of T cells after yellow fever vaccination. CDR3 length equals 14 residues. CDR1 and CDR2 (germline): MNHNS, SASEGT. Trimming removed 8 bases at V and 0 bases at J, with 11 bases between. TCRdb used MiXCR to reprocess the 5' RACE reads, holding one entry per CDR3 protein. The repertoire holds 310,000 or so distinct CDR3 sequences, with around 6.8% as singletons. Sequences were derived from PBMCs, sampled about 41 days after the first yellow fever vaccination. The clonotype originates from a man between 18 and 35 years old who received the YFV17D yellow fever vaccine. The gene calls are TRBV6-1 and TRBJ2-1, with D tentatively TRBD1 or TRBD2 (5 bases each). In DNA form, the CDR3 reads TGTGCCAGCTTTTCCGGGGCCTCCTACAATGAGCAGTTCTTC. It is translated as CASFSGASYNEQFF.